This TCR beta chain was documented in a study of blood T cell repertoires in COVID-19. Overall study: COVID-19 samples collected from the United States, Italy and Spain covered acute and convalescent phases. T cells, B-cell-depleted T cells, or PBMCs supplied cDNA or gDNA.

Repertoires were generated with immunoSEQ multiplex PCR, while TCRdb's copy carries only in-frame clones and drops some. The data show approximately 150,000 clones, 65% to 85% seen once. This clone was found a few times. The ends were cut back, 5 bases at V and 0 bases at J, with 14 bases in the middle. The CDR3 is made up of 16 amino acids. CDR1 is SGHTA and CDR2 is FQGTGA in the germline V gene. This receptor was taken from a woman in her forties or fifties with acute or convalescent COVID-19. The rearrangement uses TRBV7-3 and TRBJ2-1; D gene ambiguous. Sequencing was performed on peripheral blood. The CDR3: CASSPITQSSYNEQFF. CDR3 sequence (DNA): TGTGCCAGCAGCCCTATTACACAGAGCTCCTACAATGAGCAGTTCTTC.